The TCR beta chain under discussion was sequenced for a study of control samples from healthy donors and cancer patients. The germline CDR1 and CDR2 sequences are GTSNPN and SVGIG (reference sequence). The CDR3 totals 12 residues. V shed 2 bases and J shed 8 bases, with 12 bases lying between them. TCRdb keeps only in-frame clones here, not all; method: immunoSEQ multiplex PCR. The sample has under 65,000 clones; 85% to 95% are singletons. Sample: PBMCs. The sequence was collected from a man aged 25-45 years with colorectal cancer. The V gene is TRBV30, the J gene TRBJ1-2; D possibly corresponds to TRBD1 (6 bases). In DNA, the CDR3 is TGTGCCTGGAGTCTAGGGGGATGGGGCTACACCTTC. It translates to CAWSLGGWGYTF. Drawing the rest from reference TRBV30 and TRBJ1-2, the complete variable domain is SQTIHQWPATLVQPVGSPLSLECTVEGTSNPNLYWYRQAAGRGLQLLFYSVGIGQISSEVPQNLSASRPQDRQFILSSKKLLLSDSGFYLCAWSLGGWGYTFGSGTRLTVV.